This T cell receptor (beta chain) was identified during a study of metastatic and nonmetastatic thyroid tumors. Notes on this clone: Given a much more abundant clone one base away, this may be a read error.

TCRdb redid the clone calls on the PCR reads using MiXCR. Here the sample spans tens of thousands of clones, approximately 11% being singletons. There were no patients who had received any treatment before thyroid surgery. V gave up 5 bases and J gave up 1 base; unmatched junction bases: 11. Germline assignment: CDR1 SGHAT and CDR2 FQNNGV. This CDR3 contains 18 residues. This sequence joins TRBV11-2 and TRBJ2-3, with 11 bases lining up with TRBD2. This clonotype was sampled from a female donor with papillary thyroid cancer or a benign thyroid nodule (not recorded which). Some clones in this sample may be carry-over from other donors' samples. The sequenced sample was blood. The CDR3 DNA follows: TGTGCCAGCAGCATCGGGAATAGCGGGAGGGCCGGCACAGATACGCAGTATTTT. It codes for CASSIGNSGRAGTDTQYF.